These 17 T cell receptor beta chains were sequenced from one sample in a study of T cells in Graves' hyperthyroidism and ophthalmopathy. The source material, RNA transcripts, was used to amplify TCR beta CDR3 regions. First-round RT-PCR of the TCR CDR3 relied on the HTBI primer set. TCRdb recomputed calls from the multiplex PCR reads with MiXCR, one row per CDR3 protein. The sample includes 280,000 or so distinct CDR3 sequences, over 12% of them seen just once. Sequencing was done on a sample of blood. These receptors were obtained from a woman between 50 and 59 years old with Graves' hyperthyroidism that later progressed to Graves' ophthalmopathy.

This clonotype has a count of ten or more. The V and J genes are TRBV28 and TRBJ2-7, with TRBD2 as a possible D gene (5 bases). The CDR3 runs 15 residues. Germline-derived CDR1 and CDR2 are MDHEN and SYDVKM. Trimming stripped 2 bases from V and 0 bases from J, with 11 bases between. The CDR3, as DNA: TGTGCCAGCAGTTTAGAGGGAGCCTTCTCCTACGAGCAGTACTTC. Amino acids: CASSLEGAFSYEQYF.

In its sample, this clonotype was seen many times. The chain carries TRBV20-1 and TRBJ2-1; no clear D. V was cut by 0 bases and J by 4 bases, with 13 bases left in between. CDR3 size: 15 residues. Germline CDR1 and CDR2: DFQATT and SNEGSKA (reference sequence). CDR3 bases: TGCAGTGCTAGAGATCGGTCAGGAGCATACAATGAGCAGTTCTTC. This encodes CSARDRSGAYNEQFF.

This clonotype was seen repeatedly, ten times or more. The rearrangement uses TRBV3-1 and TRBJ1-1; D is unresolved. CDR3 size: 15 residues. Germline loops: CDR1 LGHDT, CDR2 YNNKEL (reference sequence). The germline V and J ends were trimmed by 3 bases and 0 bases, with 11 bases remaining between them. In DNA, the CDR3 is TGTGCCAGCAGCCAGGTCACCCACATGAACACTGAAGCTTTCTTT. This translates into CASSQVTHMNTEAFF.

This clonotype was counted at least ten times. The chain employs TRBV20-1 and TRBJ1-1; no definite D call. In germline, CDR1 is DFQATT, CDR2 SNEGSKA (reference sequence). The CDR3 is 15 amino acids. The germline V and J ends were trimmed by 1 base and 0 bases, with 12 bases remaining between them. The CDR3 loop reads CSARGAAGMNTEAFF. For the CDR3, the DNA is TGCAGTGCTAGAGGGGCGGCGGGTATGAACACTGAAGCTTTCTTT.

The genes are TRBV4-1 and TRBJ2-7; D remains unclear. The CDR3 totals 15 residues. Looked up from germline, CDR1 is MGHRA and CDR2 is YSYEKL. Trimming shortened V by 4 bases and J by 2 bases, and 15 bases separated the two germline ends. The CDR3 reads CASSPQQPSTYEQYF. The CDR3 DNA follows: TGCGCCAGCAGCCCTCAACAACCATCCACCTACGAGCAGTACTTC.

This chain connects TRBV6-1 to TRBJ2-1; no definite D call. V was cut by 1 base and J by 1 base, with 8 bases left in between. CDR1 and CDR2 from the germline V gene are MNHNS and SASEGT. CDR3 length: 15 amino acids. The CDR3: CASSEVTDSYNEQFF. The CDR3, as DNA: TGTGCCAGCAGTGAAGTGACGGATTCCTACAATGAGCAGTTCTTC.

The genes are TRBV6-1 and TRBJ2-3; 8 bases align to TRBD1. CDR1 is MNHNS, CDR2 SASEGT, per germline. Unmatched junction bases numbered 6, after V lost 5 bases and J lost 2 bases. The CDR3 runs 15 residues. In DNA form, the CDR3 reads TGTGCCAGCAGTCCCGGGACAGGATCCACAGATACGCAGTATTTT. Translated: CASSPGTGSTDTQYF.

This clonotype was counted many times. V is TRBV7-8 and J is TRBJ2-2; 9 bases are shared with TRBD2. Germline CDR1 SGHVS, CDR2 FQNEAQ. The CDR3 has 16 residues. V lost 5 bases, J lost 4 bases, and 8 bases stayed unmatched. This CDR3 reads CASSPYSGSGTGELFF. The CDR3 nucleotides read TGTGCCAGCAGCCCCTATAGCGGGAGCGGCACCGGGGAGCTGTTTTTT.

This clonotype showed up just a few times. The rearrangement uses TRBV20-1 and TRBJ2-3, with TRBD2 identical over 11 bases. V lost 2 bases, J lost 2 bases, and 6 bases stayed unmatched. Germline loops: CDR1 DFQATT, CDR2 SNEGSKA (reference sequence). This CDR3 has 16 residues. This CDR3 reads CSARLPTSGTTDTQYF. Here the CDR3 DNA reads TGCAGTGCTAGATTGCCGACTAGCGGGACCACAGATACGCAGTATTTT.

This clonotype was picked up many times. This chain joins TRBV12-3 or TRBV12-4 and TRBJ2-2, with 9 bases that match TRBD1. V was pared by 4 bases and J by 4 bases, with 4 bases of the junction left unmatched. The CDR3 contains 15 residues. In DNA form, the CDR3 reads TGTGCCAGCAGTTGGGGACAGGGTGGCACCGGGGAGCTGTTTTTT. Protein product: CASSWGQGGTGELFF.

This clonotype was seen only a few times. The chain links TRBV5-1 to TRBJ1-1; a possible D gene is TRBD1 (5 bases). This CDR3 has 15 residues. V was clipped by 3 bases and J by 5 bases, with 17 bases between them. Germline V CDR1 and CDR2: SGHRS, YFSETQ. The CDR3 protein is CASSSLQGTLTEAFF. Here the CDR3 DNA reads TGCGCCAGCAGCTCACTTCAGGGTACGTTGACTGAAGCTTTCTTT. Based on the CDR3 plus reference TRBV5-1 and TRBJ1-1, the full variable domain is KAGVTQTPRYLIKTRGQQVTLSCSPISGHRSVSWYQQTPGQGLQFLFEYFSETQRNKGNFPGRFSGRQFSNSRSEMNVSTLELGDSALYLCASSSLQGTLTEAFFGQGTRLTVV.

This clonotype showed up many times. V gene TRBV20-1 combines with J gene TRBJ2-1, with 13 bases that match TRBD2. Trimming at V came to 5 bases and at J to 9 bases, leaving 7 bases not matched to a gene. In germline, CDR1 is DFQATT, CDR2 SNEGSKA (reference sequence). This CDR3 comprises 14 residues. The chain's CDR3 is CSAPTSGRAGEQFF. Here the CDR3 DNA reads TGCAGTGCTCCTACTAGCGGGAGGGCCGGTGAGCAGTTCTTC.

This clonotype has at least ten counts. The V and J genes are TRBV28 and TRBJ1-4; 9 bases align to TRBD1. This CDR3 spans 17 amino acids. The junction had 10 bases not matched to a gene; V was cut back by 5 bases and J by 3 bases. The germline V gene has CDR1 MDHEN and CDR2 SYDVKM. Here the CDR3 reads CASSPGTGMGANEKLFF. Written as DNA, the CDR3 is TGTGCCAGCAGTCCCGGGACAGGGATGGGAGCTAATGAAAAACTGTTTTTT.

In its sample, this clonotype was seen many times. The chain uses TRBV6-5 and TRBJ2-3, with 12 bases matching TRBD2. The CDR3 length is 19 residues. Germline V gives CDR1 MNHEY, CDR2 SVGAGI. V dropped 0 bases and J dropped 0; count of bases not matched to a gene: 7. In DNA, the CDR3 is TGTGCCAGCAGTTACTCAACACTAGCGGGAGGAATTAGCACAGATACGCAGTATTTT. The encoded protein is CASSYSTLAGGISTDTQYF.

This clonotype was seen repeatedly, ten times or more. V and J are TRBV18 and TRBJ2-1; 11 bases are shared with TRBD2. Losses at the gene ends were 3 bases for V and 7 bases for J; bases not matched to a gene: 5. The germline V gene has CDR1 KGHSH and CDR2 LQKENI. The CDR3 spans 15 residues. This chain's CDR3 is CASSPGASGRNEQFF. In DNA form, the CDR3 reads TGTGCCAGCTCACCCGGGGCTAGCGGGAGGAATGAGCAGTTCTTC.

This clonotype occurred many times. The chain links TRBV20-1 to TRBJ2-1; TRBD2 agrees at 8 bases. In germline, CDR1 is DFQATT, CDR2 SNEGSKA (reference sequence). The CDR3 spans 14 residues. V lost 4 bases, J lost 7 bases, and 9 bases stayed unmatched. CDR3 region: CSAIPGTSRNEQFF. Here the CDR3 DNA reads TGCAGTGCTATCCCTGGGACTAGTAGGAATGAGCAGTTCTTC.

This clonotype occurred many times. The chain links TRBV5-6 to TRBJ2-2; no definite D call. The CDR3 sequence is 15 residues long. Germline CDR1 reads SGHDT; CDR2 reads YYEEEE. The V end lost 7 bases, the J end lost 4 bases, and 17 bases lay between the germline ends. CDR3 protein: CASLGPPVGTGELFF. CDR3 DNA sequence: TGTGCCAGCCTTGGTCCACCGGTAGGCACCGGGGAGCTGTTTTTT.